This passage covers 28 T cell receptor beta chains from one sample sequenced in a study of T cell clonality in common variable immunodeficiency. Broader study findings: In common variable immunodeficiency, TCR beta chains reportedly carried fewer deletions and N-nucleotide insertions.

These receptors lack a known antigen. The table came from immunoSEQ multiplex PCR; TCRdb's copy has only in-frame clones and leaves some out. In total the sample includes tens of thousands of clones, none of them seen once. The sample consisted of peripheral blood mononuclear cells. These receptors were collected from a human donor with common variable immunodeficiency.

By share, this clone counts as medium-sized. The read terminates 3 residues ahead of where the CDR3 ends, so the germline J gene completes it. The rearrangement links TRBV20-1 to TRBJ1-1; D perhaps matches TRBD1 (5 bases). CDR1 DFQATT and CDR2 SNEGSKA come from the germline V gene (reference sequence). CDR3 length: 13 amino acids. The DNA read from the CDR3 is TGCAGTGCTAGAGACACAGGAAAACCCGAA. Protein product: CSARDTGKPE. The CDR3 in its entirety is CSARDTGKPEAFF.

This clone has at least ten counts. The read stops 3 residues short of the end of the CDR3; the missing end is completed from the germline J gene. V gene TRBV5-1 combines with J gene TRBJ2-1; D is undetermined. CDR3 length: 14 amino acids. Between the trimmed V and J ends, which lost 0 bases and 3 bases, there was a span of 7 bases. The germline V gene has CDR1 SGHRS and CDR2 YFSETQ. The sequenced CDR3 bases are TGCGCCAGCAGCTTGGAACCGGTCTACAATGAG. Translating gives CASSLEPVYNE. The whole CDR3 sequence is CASSLEPVYNEQFF.

This clone was seen at least ten times. With the read ending 3 residues before the CDR3 end, the germline J gene is used to fill in that end. The rearrangement uses TRBV20-1 and TRBJ2-1; 9 bases line up with TRBD2. Germline V gene data show CDR1 as DFQATT and CDR2 as SNEGSKA (reference sequence). CDR3 length: 14 residues. The trim removed 2 bases at V and 6 bases at J, leaving 5 bases unmatched. The sequenced CDR3 bases are TGCAGTGCTAGACTCGCGGGGGGGCGCAATGAG. As protein: CSARLAGGRNE. The entire CDR3 protein reads CSARLAGGRNEQFF.

This clone was recorded at least ten times. The DNA ends 3 residues before the CDR3 does, and the rest of the CDR3 is filled in from the germline J gene. The V gene is TRBV9, the J gene TRBJ1-2; perhaps TRBD1 as D (6 bases). CDR1 SGDLS and CDR2 YYNGEE come from the germline V gene. V lost 5 bases and J 4 bases, leaving 12 bases between the germline ends. This CDR3 is built from 13 residues. The part of the CDR3 DNA that was read is TGTGCCAGCAGAGGGGGAGGGGTCTATGGC. It is translated as CASRGGGVYG. The complete CDR3 reads CASRGGGVYGYTF.

This clone was detected ten times or more. The read is 3 residues too short to cover the CDR3 end, so that end is filled in from the germline J gene. The V call is TRBV11-2, the J call TRBJ1-1, with D possibly being TRBD1 (5 bases). Trimming left V 4 bases short and J 5 bases short, with 14 bases between. The CDR3 is 14 amino acids. Germline V gene lookup returns CDR1 SGHAT and CDR2 FQNNGV. Incomplete CDR3 DNA: TGTGCCAGCAGCTCAACCTTAGACAGAACTGAA. Translating gives CASSSTLDRTE. The full CDR3 sequence reads CASSSTLDRTEAFF.

This clone showed up many times. The CDR3 is cut off 3 residues early in the read; its end comes from the germline J gene. The V call is TRBV6-2 or TRBV6-3, the J call TRBJ1-1, with 9 bases aligning to TRBD1. This CDR3 is built from 14 residues. The J segment lost 6 bases and the V segment lost 6 bases, leaving 8 bases of the junction unmatched. The germline CDR1 and CDR2 sequences are MNHEY and SVGEGT. The CDR3 reads CASRPGTGSPEAFF. The part of the CDR3 DNA that was read is TGTGCCAGCAGACCCGGGACAGGGAGTCCTGAA.

At least ten counts were recorded for this clone. The read halts 3 residues ahead of the CDR3 end, with the missing end drawn from the germline J gene. The chain joins TRBV30 to TRBJ2-7; 7 bases align to TRBD2. V shed 4 bases, J shed 4 bases, and the junction held 10 bases outside the gene matches. Germline CDR1 GTSNPN, CDR2 SVGIG (reference sequence). This CDR3 has 14 amino acids. The CDR3: CAWKGEGGPYEQYF. CDR3 DNA (partial): TGTGCCTGGAAAGGGGAGGGAGGGCCTTACGAG.

This clone was seen ten or more times. Coverage ceases 3 residues before the CDR3 finishes, and the germline J gene fills in the end. The genes are TRBV5-4 and TRBJ1-2; D is perhaps TRBD1 (5 bases). The V end was cut by 1 base, the J end by 1 base, with 8 bases between. Looked up from germline, CDR1 is SGHNT and CDR2 is YYREEE (reference sequence). CDR3 length: 14 residues. The CDR3 protein is CASSLTGRNYGYTF. The part of the CDR3 DNA that was read is TGTGCCAGCAGCTTGACAGGACGTAACTATGGC.

This clone was seen more than once but under ten times. The CDR3 region is CASSPRTGGVNEQYF. Incomplete CDR3 DNA: TGCGCCAGCAGCCCTAGGACAGGGGGGGTGAACGAG. The genes are TRBV5-1 and TRBJ2-7, with 10 nucleotides matching TRBD1. The CDR3 end lies 3 residues beyond the end of the read and is filled in from the germline J gene. V gave up 4 bases and J gave up 5 bases; unmatched junction bases: 9. Germline assignment: CDR1 SGHRS and CDR2 YFSETQ. The CDR3 is 15 residues long.

This clone was counted ten times or more. The CDR3 is cut off 3 residues early in the read; its end comes from the germline J gene. This rearrangement joins TRBV5-1 to TRBJ2-2, with D hard to call. CDR1 and CDR2 (germline): SGHRS, YFSETQ. This CDR3 is built from 14 residues. Trimming took 4 bases from V and 1 from J, leaving 8 bases between them. CDR3 DNA, as far as it was read: TGCGCCAGCAGCCCTACCATGAACACCGGGGAG. Translated, it gives CASSPTMNTGE. The full CDR3 reads CASSPTMNTGELFF.

In this sample, this clone turned up many times. The read finishes 3 residues shy of the CDR3 end, and the germline J gene is used to complete it. This chain joins TRBV4-1 and TRBJ2-7; 9 bases are shared with TRBD2. Germline CDR1 is MGHRA and CDR2 is YSYEKL. The CDR3 contains 15 residues. With V trimmed by 1 base and J by 1 base, 2 bases remained unmatched. This chain's CDR3 is CASSQVAGVSYEQYF. The part of the CDR3 DNA that was read is TGCGCCAGCAGCCAAGTAGCGGGGGTTTCCTACGAG.

This clone showed up many times. Mismatch with germline at one junction end may stem from a read error. The read finishes 3 residues shy of the CDR3 end, and the germline J gene is used to complete it. This chain uses TRBV4-2 with TRBJ2-1; 10 bases align to TRBD1. Germline lookup yields CDR1 LGHNA and CDR2 YNFKEQ. There are 15 residues in the CDR3. Incomplete CDR3 DNA: TGCGCCAGCAGCCAGGGTGACAGGGGGCTGAATGAG. Its protein is CASSQGDRGLNE. The full CDR3 protein reads CASSQGDRGLNEQFF.

Ten or more counts support this clone. CDR3 loop: CASSQEWSGGLTDTQYF. The sequenced CDR3 bases are TGTGCCAGCAGCCAAGAATGGAGCGGGGGCCTCACAGATACG. The gene calls are TRBV3-1 (or the pseudogene TRBV3-2) and TRBJ2-3; TRBD2 matches 8 bases. The read ends 3 residues before the CDR3 terminus; that terminus is restored from the germline J gene. CDR3 length: 17 amino acids. The J segment lost 2 bases and the V segment lost 0 bases, leaving 7 bases of the junction unmatched. Germline CDR1 LGHDT, CDR2 YNNKEL (reference sequence).

This clone was detected ten times or more. Coverage ceases 3 residues before the CDR3 finishes, and the germline J gene fills in the end. V usage is TRBV7-6 and J usage is TRBJ2-7, with TRBD2 identical over 10 bases. J was trimmed by 2 bases and V by 5 bases; bases with no gene match: 6. The CDR3 contains 15 residues. Germline V gene data show CDR1 as SGHVS and CDR2 as FNYEAQ. The CDR3 protein is CASSPAAGGTYEQYF. The part of the CDR3 DNA that was read is TGTGCCAGCAGCCCAGCAGCGGGGGGGACCTACGAG. Variable domain in full (rest from reference TRBV7-6 and TRBJ2-7): GAGVSQSPRYKVTKRGQDVALRCDPISGHVSLYWYRQALGQGPEFLTYFNYEAQQDKSGLPNDRFSAERPEGSISTLTIQRTEQRDSAMYRCASSPAAGGTYEQYFGPGTRLTVT.

At least ten counts were recorded for this clone. The read is 3 residues too short to cover the CDR3 end, so that end is filled in from the germline J gene. The rearrangement links TRBV6-2 or TRBV6-3 to TRBJ2-7; maybe TRBD2 (6 bases). The germline CDR1 and CDR2 sequences are MNHEY and SVGEGT. The CDR3 is 14 amino acids. Trimming took 1 base from V and 1 from J, leaving 8 bases between them. Partial CDR3 DNA: TGTGCCAGCAGTTACTTGGCGGGATCCTACGAG. Protein: CASSYLAGSYE. The CDR3 reads in full as CASSYLAGSYEQYF.

At least ten counts were recorded for this clone. The CDR3 extends 3 residues past the end of the read, so its final part is completed from the germline J gene. The chain couples TRBV6-2 or TRBV6-3 to TRBJ2-7; 8 bases are a match to TRBD1. Losses at the gene ends were 4 bases for V and 5 bases for J; bases not matched to a gene: 7. CDR1 is MNHEY and CDR2 is SVGEGT in the germline V gene. The CDR3 covers 14 residues. CDR3: CASSSGTGSHEQYF. Partial CDR3 DNA: TGTGCCAGCAGTTCCGGGACAGGTTCCCACGAG.

In this sample, this clone turned up many times. The read gets to within 3 residues of the CDR3 end, and the germline J gene fills in the rest. The genes are TRBV19 and TRBJ1-6, with 7 bases matching TRBD1. Germline V gene sequence: CDR1 LNHDA, CDR2 SQIVND (reference sequence). The CDR3 length is 18 residues. V trimming: 4 bases; J trimming: 0 bases; junction bases outside the gene matches: 9. CDR3 DNA, as far as it was read: TGTGCCAGTAGTACGTTGGGACAGACCTACTCCTATAATTCACCC. This encodes CASSTLGQTYSYNSP. The CDR3 reads in full as CASSTLGQTYSYNSPLHF.

This clone has a count of ten or more. From the germline J gene comes the end of the CDR3, since the read stops 3 residues before it. The J gene is TRBJ1-3, the V gene TRBV5-4, with 7 positions matching TRBD1. The germline CDR1 and CDR2 sequences are SGHNT and YYREEE (reference sequence). The ends lost 3 bases at V and 2 bases at J; junction bases unmatched: 8. This CDR3 has 16 residues. CDR3 bases read: TGTGCCAGCAGCTCAAACCCGGGGACAGCTGGAAACACC. It codes for CASSSNPGTAGNT. The full-length CDR3 reads as CASSSNPGTAGNTIYF.

In its sample, this clone was seen many times. Read sequence stops 3 residues before the CDR3 end, and the germline J gene provides the missing end. The gene calls are TRBV11-2 and TRBJ2-4; D may be TRBD1 (5 bases). Looked up from germline, CDR1 is SGHAT and CDR2 is FQNNGV. The length of the CDR3 is 13 residues. The sequenced CDR3 bases are TGTGCCAGCAGCGCCAGCCGGACACGGGTT. Its translation: CASSASRTRV. The CDR3 as a whole reads CASSASRTRVQYF.

This clone has at least ten counts. The CDR3 extends 3 residues past the end of the read, so its final part is completed from the germline J gene. The chain joins TRBV2 to TRBJ2-3; D perhaps matches TRBD1 (5 bases). The CDR3 has 12 residues. Germline V gives CDR1 SNHLY, CDR2 FYNNEI. Trimming took 6 bases from V and 8 from J, leaving 12 bases between them. The part of the CDR3 DNA that was read is TGTGCCAGCAGACAGACAGCTTTTACG. Translated, it gives CASRQTAFT. The whole CDR3 is CASRQTAFTQYF.

This clone was seen ten or more times. Read data end 3 residues before the CDR3 end; the end is taken from the germline J gene. The chain has TRBV5-1 and TRBJ1-2, with 10 bases matching TRBD1. Germline-derived CDR1 and CDR2 are SGHRS and YFSETQ. The trim removed 4 bases at V and 7 bases at J, leaving 4 bases unmatched. This CDR3 spans 13 amino acids. Partial CDR3 DNA: TGCGCCAGCAGCCGACAGGGGGCGACTGGC. Amino acids: CASSRQGATG. The full CDR3 sequence reads CASSRQGATGYTF.

This clone was picked up many times. The CDR3 end lies 3 residues beyond the end of the read and is filled in from the germline J gene. The rearrangement uses TRBV7-2 and TRBJ2-7, with 8 bases that match TRBD1. The CDR3 consists of 14 residues. Germline CDR1 SGHTA, CDR2 FQGNSA. Trimming at V came to 1 base and at J to 4 bases, leaving 3 bases not matched to a gene. The part of the CDR3 DNA that was read is TGTGCCAGCAGCTTAGTGACAGGGGAATACGAG. This codes for CASSLVTGEYE. The complete CDR3 protein is CASSLVTGEYEQYF. Variable domain in full (rest from reference TRBV7-2 and TRBJ2-7): GAGVSQSPSNKVTEKGKDVELRCDPISGHTALYWYRQSLGQGLEFLIYFQGNSAPDKSGLPSDRFSAERTGGSVSTLTIQRTQQEDSAVYLCASSLVTGEYEQYFGPGTRLTVT.

This clone has ten or more counts. The sequenced fragment ends 3 residues before the CDR3 boundary, so the rest is inferred from the germline J gene. The rearrangement links TRBV6-1 to TRBJ1-5; D call uncertain. The CDR3 length is 16 residues. Trimming cost V 3 bases and J 5 bases, with 17 bases left between them. CDR1 and CDR2 (germline): MNHNS, SASEGT. The sequenced CDR3 bases are TGTGCCAGCAGTGATATTATCCGGGGTAGGGATCAGCCC. Its protein is CASSDIIRGRDQP. The CDR3 as a whole reads CASSDIIRGRDQPQHF.

This clone was seen ten or more times. The read ends 3 residues before the CDR3 terminus; that terminus is restored from the germline J gene. The chain uses TRBV5-6 and TRBJ2-3; a weak D match, TRBD2 (5 bases). The CDR3 contains 13 residues. Trimming cost V 6 bases and J 3 bases, with 11 bases left between them. Germline V gene data show CDR1 as SGHDT and CDR2 as YYEEEE. Partial CDR3 DNA: TGTGCCAGCATCACGCGGGCAACAGATACG. Translating gives CASITRATDT. The complete CDR3 sequence is CASITRATDTQYF. Together with reference TRBV5-6 and TRBJ2-3, the CDR3 gives the full variable domain: DAGVTQSPTHLIKTRGQQVTLRCSPKSGHDTVSWYQQALGQGPQFIFQYYEEEERQRGNFPDRFSGHQFPNYSSELNVNALLLGDSALYLCASITRATDTQYFGPGTRLTVL.

This clone occurred many times. The CDR3 end falls 3 residues outside the read, so it is completed with the germline J gene. The genes are TRBV11-2 and TRBJ2-1; D might be TRBD2 (6 bases). The germline gives CDR1 SGHAT, CDR2 FQNNGV. The V gene lost 3 bases and the J gene lost 8 bases, with 14 bases spanning the gap. This CDR3 has 14 amino acids. This CDR3 is CASSFSLERDEQFF. CDR3 DNA (partial): TGTGCCAGCAGCTTCTCCCTCGAGCGGGATGAG.

This clone was seen ten or more times. The missing CDR3 end, 3 residues past where the read stops, is filled in from the germline J gene. V and J are TRBV5-1 and TRBJ2-5; D gene unclear. CDR1 is SGHRS, CDR2 YFSETQ, per germline. V was clipped by 4 bases and J by 5 bases, with 12 bases between them. The CDR3 extends over 13 amino acids. The part of the CDR3 DNA that was read is TGCGCCAGCAGCGCCTGGGTGCGGGAGACC. Translated: CASSAWVRET. In full, the CDR3 is CASSAWVRETQYF.

This clone was seen many times. From the germline J gene comes the end of the CDR3, since the read stops 3 residues before it. The V gene is TRBV30, the J gene TRBJ2-7; D perhaps matches TRBD2 (6 bases). The CDR3 extends over 12 amino acids. The germline gives CDR1 GTSNPN, CDR2 SVGIG (reference sequence). Trimming took off 3 bases at V and 3 bases at J, with 9 bases between the two ends. CDR3 bases read: TGTGCCTGGAGCGGGGGTGACTACGAG. Amino acids: CAWSGGDYE. The full-length CDR3 reads as CAWSGGDYEQYF.

This clone was seen many times. The read falls 3 residues short of the CDR3 end, and the missing part is taken from the germline J gene. This sequence joins TRBV18 and TRBJ1-1; no clear D. The CDR3 has 13 amino acids. The germline V and J ends were trimmed by 2 bases and 2 bases, with 6 bases remaining between them. The germline V gene has CDR1 KGHSH and CDR2 LQKENI. Incomplete CDR3 DNA: TGTGCCAGCTCACCAAGACTCAACACTGAA. Its protein is CASSPRLNTE. The full CDR3 is CASSPRLNTEAFF.